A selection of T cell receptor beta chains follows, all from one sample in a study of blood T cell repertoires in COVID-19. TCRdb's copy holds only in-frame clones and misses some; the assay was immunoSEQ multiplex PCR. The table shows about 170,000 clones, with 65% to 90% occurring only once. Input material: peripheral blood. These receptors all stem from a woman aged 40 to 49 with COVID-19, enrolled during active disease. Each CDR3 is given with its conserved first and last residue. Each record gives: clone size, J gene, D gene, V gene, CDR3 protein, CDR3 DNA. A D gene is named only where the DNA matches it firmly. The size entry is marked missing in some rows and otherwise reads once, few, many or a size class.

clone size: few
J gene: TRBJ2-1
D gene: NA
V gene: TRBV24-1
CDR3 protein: CATSDNRDTLDEQFF
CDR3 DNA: TGTGCCACCAGTGATAACAGGGATACTCTAGATGAGCAGTTCTTC

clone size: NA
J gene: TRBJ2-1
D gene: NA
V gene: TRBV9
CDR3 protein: CASSVGLINEQFF
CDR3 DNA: TGTGCCAGCAGCGTAGGACTAATCAATGAGCAGTTCTTC

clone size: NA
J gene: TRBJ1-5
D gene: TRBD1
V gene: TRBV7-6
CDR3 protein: CASSLEGGQPQHF
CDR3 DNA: TGTGCCAGCAGCTTAGAAGGGGGCCAGCCCCAGCATTTT

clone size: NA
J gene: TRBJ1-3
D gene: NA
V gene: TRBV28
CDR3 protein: CASIGNENTIYF
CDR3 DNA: TGTGCCAGCATCGGGAATGAAAACACCATATATTTT

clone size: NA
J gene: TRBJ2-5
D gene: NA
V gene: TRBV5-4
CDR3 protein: CASRTGETQYF
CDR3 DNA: TGTGCCAGCCGCACGGGGGAGACCCAGTACTTC

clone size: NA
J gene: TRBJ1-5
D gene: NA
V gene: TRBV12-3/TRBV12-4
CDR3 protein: CASSRTDSQPQHF
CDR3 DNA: TGTGCCAGCAGCCGCACGGACTCTCAGCCCCAGCATTTT

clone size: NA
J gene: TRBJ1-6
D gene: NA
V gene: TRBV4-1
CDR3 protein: CASSQDNRNSPLHF
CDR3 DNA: TGCGCCAGCAGCCAAGATAACAGGAATTCACCCCTCCACTTT

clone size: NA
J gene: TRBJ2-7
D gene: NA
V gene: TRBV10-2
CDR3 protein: CASSGDFLEQYF
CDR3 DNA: TGCGCCAGCAGTGGGGACTTCCTCGAGCAGTACTTC

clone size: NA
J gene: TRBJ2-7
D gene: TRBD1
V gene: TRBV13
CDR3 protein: CASSLGGTGLLEQYF
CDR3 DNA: TGTGCCAGCAGCTTAGGCGGGACAGGTCTCCTCGAGCAGTACTTC

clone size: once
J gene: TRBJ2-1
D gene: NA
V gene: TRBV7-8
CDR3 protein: CASSFSGSNSEQFF
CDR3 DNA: TGTGCCAGCAGCTTTAGTGGGAGTAACAGTGAGCAGTTCTTC

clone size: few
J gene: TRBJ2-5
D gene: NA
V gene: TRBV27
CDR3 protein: CASSKNGETQYF
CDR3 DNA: TGTGCCAGCAGCAAAAACGGAGAGACCCAGTACTTC

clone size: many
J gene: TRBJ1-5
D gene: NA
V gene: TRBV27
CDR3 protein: CASSLGAFSNQPQHF
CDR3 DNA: TGTGCCAGCAGTCTCGGAGCCTTTAGCAATCAGCCCCAGCATTTT

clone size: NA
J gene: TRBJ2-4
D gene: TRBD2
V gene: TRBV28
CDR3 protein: CASSLGGLATKNIQYF
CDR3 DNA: TGTGCCAGCAGTTTAGGAGGACTAGCGACAAAAAACATTCAGTACTTC

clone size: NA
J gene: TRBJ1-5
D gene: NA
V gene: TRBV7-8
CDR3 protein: CASSLGGGPQPQHF
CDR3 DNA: TGTGCCAGCAGCTTAGGAGGGGGACCTCAGCCCCAGCATTTT

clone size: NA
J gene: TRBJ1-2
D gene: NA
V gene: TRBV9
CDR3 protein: CASSVEQGDYGYTF
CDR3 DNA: TGTGCCAGCAGCGTAGAACAAGGGGACTATGGCTACACCTTC

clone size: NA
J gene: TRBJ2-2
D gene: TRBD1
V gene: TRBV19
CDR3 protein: CASSRPGQGRTGELFF
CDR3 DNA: TGTGCCAGTAGCAGACCGGGACAGGGAAGGACCGGGGAGCTGTTTTTT

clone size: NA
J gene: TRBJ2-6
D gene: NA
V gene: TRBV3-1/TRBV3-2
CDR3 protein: CASSRTAGSLPGANVLTF
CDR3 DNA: TGTGCCAGCAGCCGCACGGCGGGCAGTCTTCCTGGGGCCAACGTCCTGACTTTC

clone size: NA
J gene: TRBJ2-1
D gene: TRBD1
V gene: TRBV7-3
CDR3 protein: CASSFKTGDGQFF
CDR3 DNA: TGTGCCAGCAGCTTTAAGACAGGGGATGGGCAGTTCTTC

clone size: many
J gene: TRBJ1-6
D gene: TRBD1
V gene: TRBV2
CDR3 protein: CASSSTRGQGGFTSPLHF
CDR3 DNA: TGTGCCAGCAGCTCTACGCGCGGACAGGGGGGATTTACTTCACCCCTCCACTTT

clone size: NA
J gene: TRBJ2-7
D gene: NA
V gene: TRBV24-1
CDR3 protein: CATSDLDTHEQYF
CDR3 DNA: TGTGCCACCAGTGATTTGGACACCCACGAGCAGTACTTC

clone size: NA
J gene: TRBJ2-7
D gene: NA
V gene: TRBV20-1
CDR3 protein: CSASYYEQYF
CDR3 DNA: TGCAGTGCTAGTTACTACGAGCAGTACTTC

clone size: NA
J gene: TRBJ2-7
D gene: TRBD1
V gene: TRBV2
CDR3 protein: CASRKRMTGLFEQYF
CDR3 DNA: TGTGCCAGCAGGAAGCGTATGACAGGGTTGTTCGAGCAGTACTTC

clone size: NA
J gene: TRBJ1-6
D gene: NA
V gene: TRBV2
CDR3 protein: CASRRARDSPLHF
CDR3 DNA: TGTGCCAGCCGGAGGGCACGGGATTCACCCCTCCACTTT

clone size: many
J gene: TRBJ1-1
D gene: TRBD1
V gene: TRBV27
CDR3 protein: CASSVPGQGSNTEAFF
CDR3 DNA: TGTGCCAGCAGTGTCCCGGGACAGGGTTCGAACACTGAAGCTTTCTTT

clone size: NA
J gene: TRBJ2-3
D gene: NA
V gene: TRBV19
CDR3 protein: CASSLLPGGRDTQYF
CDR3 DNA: TGTGCCAGTAGCCTCCTGCCTGGAGGGAGGGATACGCAGTATTTT

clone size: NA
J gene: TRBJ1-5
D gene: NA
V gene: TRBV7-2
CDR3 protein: CASSFTGVRRNQPQHF
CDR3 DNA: TGTGCCAGCAGTTTCACAGGAGTAAGACGCAATCAGCCCCAGCATTTT

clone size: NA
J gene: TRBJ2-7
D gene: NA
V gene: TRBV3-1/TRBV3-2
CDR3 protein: CASSQGTDGMGEQYF
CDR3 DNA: TGTGCCAGCAGCCAGGGCACCGACGGAATGGGCGAGCAGTACTTC

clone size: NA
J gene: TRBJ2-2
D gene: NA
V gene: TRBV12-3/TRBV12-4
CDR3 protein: CASRWGAGELFF
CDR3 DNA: TGTGCCAGCAGGTGGGGAGCCGGGGAGCTGTTTTTT

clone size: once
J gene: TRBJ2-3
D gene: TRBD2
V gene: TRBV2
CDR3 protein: CASSELAGGITDTQYF
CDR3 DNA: TGTGCCAGCAGTGAACTAGCGGGGGGCATCACAGATACGCAGTATTTT

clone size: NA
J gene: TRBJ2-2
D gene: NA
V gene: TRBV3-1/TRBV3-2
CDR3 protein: CASSQAFGELFF
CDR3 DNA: TGTGCCAGCAGCCAAGCTTTCGGGGAGCTGTTTTTT

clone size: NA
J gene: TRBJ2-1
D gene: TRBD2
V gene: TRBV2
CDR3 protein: CASSSHLTSINEQFF
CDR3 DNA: TGTGCCAGCAGTTCTCATTTGACTAGCATCAATGAGCAGTTCTTC

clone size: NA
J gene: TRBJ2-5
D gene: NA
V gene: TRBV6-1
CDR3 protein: CASSEVPRVGTQYF
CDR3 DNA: TGTGCCAGCAGTGAAGTCCCCAGGGTGGGGACCCAGTACTTC

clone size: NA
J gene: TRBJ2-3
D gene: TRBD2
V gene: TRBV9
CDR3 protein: CASSGPGGRDTDTQYF
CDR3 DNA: TGTGCCAGCAGCGGACCGGGGGGGAGGGACACAGATACGCAGTATTTT

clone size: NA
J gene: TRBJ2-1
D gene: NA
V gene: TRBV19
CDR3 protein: CASTPAGALDEQFF
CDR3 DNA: TGTGCCAGTACCCCGGCGGGGGCCTTAGATGAGCAGTTCTTC

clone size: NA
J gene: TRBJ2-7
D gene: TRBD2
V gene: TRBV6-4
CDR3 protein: CASSIIAGGEQYF
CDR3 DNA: TGTGCCAGCAGTATTATAGCGGGCGGCGAGCAGTACTTC

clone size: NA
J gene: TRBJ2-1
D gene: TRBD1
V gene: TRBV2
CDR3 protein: CASRDGTGGFDEQFF
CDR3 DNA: TGTGCCAGCCGGGACGGGACAGGGGGCTTCGATGAGCAGTTCTTC

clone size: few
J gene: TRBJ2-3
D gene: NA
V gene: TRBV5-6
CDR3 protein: CASSLFTGRGATDTQYF
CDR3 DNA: TGTGCCAGCAGCTTGTTCACAGGCCGGGGGGCTACAGATACGCAGTATTTT

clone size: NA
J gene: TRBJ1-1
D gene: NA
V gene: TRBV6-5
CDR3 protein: CASSRDRPGRAFF
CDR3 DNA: TGTGCCAGCAGTCGCGACAGGCCTGGGAGAGCTTTCTTT

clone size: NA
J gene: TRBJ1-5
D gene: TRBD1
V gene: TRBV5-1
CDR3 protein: CASSTGTGGLSNQPQHF
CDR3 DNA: TGCGCCAGCAGCACCGGGACAGGGGGCCTTAGCAATCAGCCCCAGCATTTT

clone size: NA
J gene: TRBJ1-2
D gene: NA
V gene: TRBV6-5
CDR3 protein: CASKYGILPLF
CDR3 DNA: TGTGCCAGCAAATACGGTATCCTCCCCCTCTTC

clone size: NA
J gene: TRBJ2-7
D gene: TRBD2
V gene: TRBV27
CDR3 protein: CASSIIGGTSGYEQYF
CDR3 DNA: TGTGCCAGCAGTATAATCGGGGGGACTAGCGGCTACGAGCAGTACTTC

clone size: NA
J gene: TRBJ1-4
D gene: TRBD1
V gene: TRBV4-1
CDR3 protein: CASSQKGDRGLGEKLFF
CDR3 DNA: TGCGCCAGCAGCCAAAAGGGCGACAGGGGGCTGGGTGAAAAACTGTTTTTT

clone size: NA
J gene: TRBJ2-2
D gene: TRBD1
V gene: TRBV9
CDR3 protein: CASSIQGRNTGELFF
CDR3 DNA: TGTGCCAGCAGCATACAGGGGAGGAACACCGGGGAGCTGTTTTTT

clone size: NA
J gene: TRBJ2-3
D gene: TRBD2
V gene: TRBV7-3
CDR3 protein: CASSLSPGLAGAATDTQYF
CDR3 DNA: TGTGCCAGCAGCTTATCCCCAGGACTAGCGGGAGCCGCCACAGATACGCAGTATTTT

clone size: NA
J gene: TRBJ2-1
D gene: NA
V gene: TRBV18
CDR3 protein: CASSPPVSSYNEQFF
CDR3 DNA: TGTGCCAGCTCACCACCCGTTAGCTCCTACAATGAGCAGTTCTTC

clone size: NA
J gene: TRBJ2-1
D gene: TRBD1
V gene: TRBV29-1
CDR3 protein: CSANRDRTNNEQFF
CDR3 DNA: TGCAGCGCGAACCGGGACAGAACGAACAATGAGCAGTTCTTC

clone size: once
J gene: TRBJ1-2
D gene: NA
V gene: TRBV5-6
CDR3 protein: CASSSELTGIYGYTF
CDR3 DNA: TGTGCCAGCAGCTCCGAACTAACAGGGATCTATGGCTACACCTTC

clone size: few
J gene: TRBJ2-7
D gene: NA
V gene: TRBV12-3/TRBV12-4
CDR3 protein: CASSRGYEQYF
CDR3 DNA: TGTGCCAGCAGTCGAGGATACGAGCAGTACTTC

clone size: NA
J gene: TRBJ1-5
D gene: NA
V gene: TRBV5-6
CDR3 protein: CASSRGWGSNQPQHF
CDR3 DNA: TGTGCCAGCAGCCGGGGATGGGGTAGCAATCAGCCCCAGCATTTT

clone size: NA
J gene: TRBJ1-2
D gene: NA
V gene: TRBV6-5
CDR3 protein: CAGGGRRNYGYTF
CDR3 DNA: TGTGCCGGTGGGGGCCGCAGAAACTATGGCTACACCTTC

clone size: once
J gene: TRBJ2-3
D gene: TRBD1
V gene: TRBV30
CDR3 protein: CARNSGTGVTDTQYF
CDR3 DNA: TGTGCCAGGAACTCCGGGACAGGGGTAACAGATACGCAGTATTTT

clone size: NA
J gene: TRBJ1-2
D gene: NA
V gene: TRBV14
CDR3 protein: CASSQVEGLYGYTF
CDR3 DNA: TGTGCCAGCAGCCAAGTGGAGGGACTGTATGGCTACACCTTC

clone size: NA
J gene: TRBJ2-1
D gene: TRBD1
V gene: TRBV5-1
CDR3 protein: CASNRRGQGYNEQFF
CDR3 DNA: TGCGCCAGCAACCGGCGGGGACAGGGGTACAATGAGCAGTTCTTC

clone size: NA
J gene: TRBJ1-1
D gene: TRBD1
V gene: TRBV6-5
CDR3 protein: CACRTGEVRNTEAFF
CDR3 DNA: TGTGCCTGCCGGACAGGGGAGGTAAGGAACACTGAAGCTTTCTTT

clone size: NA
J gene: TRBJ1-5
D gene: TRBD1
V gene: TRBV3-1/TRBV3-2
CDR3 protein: CASSSTGGEGQPQHF
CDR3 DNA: TGTGCCAGCAGCTCGACAGGGGGCGAGGGTCAGCCCCAGCATTTT

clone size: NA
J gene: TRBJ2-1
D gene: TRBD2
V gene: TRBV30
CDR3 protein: CAWSQRTSGQQFF
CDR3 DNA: TGTGCCTGGAGCCAAAGAACTAGCGGGCAGCAGTTCTTC

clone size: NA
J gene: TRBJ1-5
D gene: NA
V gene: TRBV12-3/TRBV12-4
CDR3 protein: CASNLGAGQPQHF
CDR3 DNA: TGTGCCAGCAACTTGGGGGCAGGTCAGCCCCAGCATTTT